The TCR beta chain described here comes from a study of T-cell reconstitution after alpha-beta-depleted transplantation in children. Whole-study findings and limits: Reports say that about two months after transplant, the alpha-beta T cells came out of several hundred graft clones that had expanded. Surviving recipient cells, namely T cells and thymic progenitors, were the source of high day-60 TCRbeta diversity in some patients. T-cell counts and diversity at one year post-transplant came mainly from newly produced T cells.

Unique molecular identifiers were incorporated during preparation of the TCRbeta library. TCRdb re-called the PCR reads through MiXCR, storing one row per CDR3 protein. The top ten clones hold 14% of a sample with roughly 490,000 distinct CDR3 sequences, about an eighth of them seen once. A few counts support this clonotype. The antigen is unknown. Germline V gene lookup returns CDR1 MNHEY and CDR2 SMNVEV (reference sequence). The CDR3 consists of 17 residues. J was trimmed by 1 base and V by 6 bases; bases with no gene match: 12. The rearrangement joins TRBV27 to TRBJ2-3, with TRBD1 matching over 8 bases. The input for sequencing was PBMCs, mostly from graft donor cells, taken 180 days after TCRalphabeta/CD19-depleted stem cell transplant. The clonotype originates from a female patient aged 2-9 years who had a stem cell transplant for aplastic anemia, so the T cells may come from the graft donor. The CDR3 bases are TGTGCCAGCAGCACTCTACAGGGGGATCTGGGCACAGATACGCAGTATTTT. As protein: CASSTLQGDLGTDTQYF.